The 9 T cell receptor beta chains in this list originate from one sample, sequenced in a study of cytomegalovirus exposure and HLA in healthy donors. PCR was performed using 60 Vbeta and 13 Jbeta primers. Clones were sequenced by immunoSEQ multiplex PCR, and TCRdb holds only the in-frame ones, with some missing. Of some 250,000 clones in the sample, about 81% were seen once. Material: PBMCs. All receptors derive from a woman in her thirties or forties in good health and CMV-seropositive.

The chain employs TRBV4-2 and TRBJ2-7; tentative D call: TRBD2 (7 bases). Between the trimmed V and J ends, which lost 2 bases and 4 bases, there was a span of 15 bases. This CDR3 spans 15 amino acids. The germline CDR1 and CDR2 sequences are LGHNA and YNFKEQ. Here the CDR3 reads CASSQTGAGEYEQYF. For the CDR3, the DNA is TGTGCCAGCAGCCAAACGGGGGCGGGAGAGTACGAGCAGTACTTC.

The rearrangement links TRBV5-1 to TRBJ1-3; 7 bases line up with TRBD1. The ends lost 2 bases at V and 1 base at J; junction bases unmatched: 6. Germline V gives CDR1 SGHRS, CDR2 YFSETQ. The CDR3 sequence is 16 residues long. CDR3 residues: CASSLRQGNSGNTIYF. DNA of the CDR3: TGCGCCAGCAGCTTACGACAGGGTAATTCTGGAAACACCATATATTTT.

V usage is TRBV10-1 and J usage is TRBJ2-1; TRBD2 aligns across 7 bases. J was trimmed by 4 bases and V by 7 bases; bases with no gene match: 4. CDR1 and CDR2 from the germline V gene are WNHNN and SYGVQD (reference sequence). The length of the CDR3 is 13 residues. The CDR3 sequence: CASKSSGYNEQFF. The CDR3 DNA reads TGCGCCAGCAAGTCTAGCGGATACAATGAGCAGTTCTTC.

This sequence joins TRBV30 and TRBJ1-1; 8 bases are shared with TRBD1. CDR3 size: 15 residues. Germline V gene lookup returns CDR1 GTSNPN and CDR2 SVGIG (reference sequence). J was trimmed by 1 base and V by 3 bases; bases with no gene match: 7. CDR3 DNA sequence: TGTGCCTGGAGGAAATTGGACAGGGAGAACACTGAAGCTTTCTTT. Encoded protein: CAWRKLDRENTEAFF. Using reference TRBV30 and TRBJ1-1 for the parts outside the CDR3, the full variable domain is SQTIHQWPATLVQPVGSPLSLECTVEGTSNPNLYWYRQAAGRGLQLLFYSVGIGQISSEVPQNLSASRPQDRQFILSSKKLLLSDSGFYLCAWRKLDRENTEAFFGQGTRLTVV.

CDR3 protein: CASSFNRVGAYGYTF. As DNA, the CDR3 is TGTGCCAGCAGCTTCAATAGGGTTGGGGCCTATGGCTACACCTTC. This rearrangement joins TRBV7-3 to TRBJ1-2, with TRBD1 as a possible D gene (5 bases). The CDR3 has 15 residues. CDR1 is SGHTA and CDR2 is FQGTGA in the germline V gene. The germline V and J ends were trimmed by 3 bases and 4 bases, with 15 bases remaining between them.

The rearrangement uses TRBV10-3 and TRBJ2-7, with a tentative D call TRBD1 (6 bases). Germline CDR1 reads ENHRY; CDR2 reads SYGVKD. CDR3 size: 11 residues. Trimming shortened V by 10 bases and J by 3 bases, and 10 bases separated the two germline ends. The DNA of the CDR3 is TGTGCCACAACAGGGAGCTACGAGCAGTACTTC. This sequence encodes CATTGSYEQYF.

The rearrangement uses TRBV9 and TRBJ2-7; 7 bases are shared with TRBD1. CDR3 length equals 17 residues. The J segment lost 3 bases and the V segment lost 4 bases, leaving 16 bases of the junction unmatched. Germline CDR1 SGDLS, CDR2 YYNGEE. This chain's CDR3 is CASSLGDSPSYGYEQYF. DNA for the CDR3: TGTGCCAGCAGCCTAGGGGACAGTCCCTCCTATGGCTACGAGCAGTACTTC. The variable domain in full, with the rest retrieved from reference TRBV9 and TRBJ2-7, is DSGVTQTPKHLITATGQRVTLRCSPRSGDLSVYWYQQSLDQGLQFLIQYYNGEERAKGNILERFSAQQFPDLHSELNLSSLELGDSALYFCASSLGDSPSYGYEQYFGPGTRLTVT.

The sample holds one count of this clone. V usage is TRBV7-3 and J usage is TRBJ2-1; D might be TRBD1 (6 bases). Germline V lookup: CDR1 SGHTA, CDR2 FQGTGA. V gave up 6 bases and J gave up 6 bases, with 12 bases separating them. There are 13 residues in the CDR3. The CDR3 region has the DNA TGTGCCAGCAGGTGGGACAACCTCAATGAGCAGTTCTTC. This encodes CASRWDNLNEQFF.

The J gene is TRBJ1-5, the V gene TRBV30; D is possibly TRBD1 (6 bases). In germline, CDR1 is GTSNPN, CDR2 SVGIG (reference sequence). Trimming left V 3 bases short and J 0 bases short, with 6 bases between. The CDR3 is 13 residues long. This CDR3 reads CAWSRGSNQPQHF. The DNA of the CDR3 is TGTGCCTGGAGCAGGGGTAGCAATCAGCCCCAGCATTTT. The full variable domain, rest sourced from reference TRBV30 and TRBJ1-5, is SQTIHQWPATLVQPVGSPLSLECTVEGTSNPNLYWYRQAAGRGLQLLFYSVGIGQISSEVPQNLSASRPQDRQFILSSKKLLLSDSGFYLCAWSRGSNQPQHFGDGTRLSIL.